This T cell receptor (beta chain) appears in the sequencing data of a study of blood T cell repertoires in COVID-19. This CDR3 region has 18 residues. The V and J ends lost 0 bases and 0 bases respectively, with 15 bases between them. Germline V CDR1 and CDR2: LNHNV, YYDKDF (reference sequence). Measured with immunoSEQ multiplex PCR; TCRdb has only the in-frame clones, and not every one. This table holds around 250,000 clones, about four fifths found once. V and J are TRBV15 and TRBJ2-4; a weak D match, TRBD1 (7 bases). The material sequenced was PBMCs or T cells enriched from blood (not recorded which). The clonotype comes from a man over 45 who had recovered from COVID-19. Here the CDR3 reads CATSRDPGGGLAKNIQYF. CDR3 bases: TGTGCCACCAGCAGAGACCCAGGGGGAGGCCTAGCCAAAAACATTCAGTACTTC.